Below, 32 T cell receptor beta chains from the same sample are listed, as sequenced in a study of control samples from healthy donors and cancer patients. Sequencing used immunoSEQ multiplex PCR; TCRdb keeps in-frame clones, though not all of them. The repertoire consists of 70,000 to 95,000 clones, with over 85% occurring once and the leading ten covering roughly 1.3%. The sequenced material came from PBMCs. The receptors shown here come from a woman aged 35 to 49 with lung cancer.

This chain uses TRBV18 with TRBJ1-2; D is perhaps TRBD1 (6 bases). The CDR3 contains 15 residues. Between the trimmed V and J ends, which lost 2 bases and 3 bases, there was a span of 13 bases. Germline CDR1 and CDR2: KGHSH and LQKENI. The CDR3 region is CASSPNGGADYGYTF. DNA of the CDR3: TGTGCCAGCTCACCAAACGGGGGCGCAGACTATGGCTACACCTTC.

This chain uses TRBV6-5 with TRBJ2-3; the D gene is possibly TRBD1 (6 bases). The CDR3 totals 15 residues. The germline V and J ends were trimmed by 6 bases and 2 bases, with 15 bases remaining between them. Germline CDR1 is MNHEY and CDR2 is SVGAGI. The CDR3 protein is CASSLNQGFTDTQYF. In DNA form, the CDR3 reads TGTGCCAGCAGCCTTAACCAGGGGTTCACAGATACGCAGTATTTT.

The chain has TRBV5-1 and TRBJ1-1; no clear D. CDR1 and CDR2 from the germline V gene are SGHRS and YFSETQ. The V and J ends lost 5 bases and 4 bases respectively, with 15 bases between them. The CDR3 has 14 residues. CDR3 nucleotides: TGCGCCAGCAGGTTACTCGATCAACGCACTGAAGCTTTCTTT. Its protein is CASRLLDQRTEAFF. Using reference TRBV5-1 and TRBJ1-1 for the parts outside the CDR3, the full variable domain is KAGVTQTPRYLIKTRGQQVTLSCSPISGHRSVSWYQQTPGQGLQFLFEYFSETQRNKGNFPGRFSGRQFSNSRSEMNVSTLELGDSALYLCASRLLDQRTEAFFGQGTRLTVV.

V and J are TRBV6-5 and TRBJ1-1, with D uncertain. V lost 6 bases to trimming and J lost 5 bases, with 19 bases between them. Germline values: CDR1 MNHEY, CDR2 SVGAGI. This CDR3 has 15 amino acids. CDR3 nucleotide sequence: TGTGCCAGCAGCCAACGGACCTCTGCACGGACTGAAGCTTTCTTT. It yields the protein CASSQRTSARTEAFF.

V and J are TRBV18 and TRBJ2-7, with D possibly being TRBD2 (6 bases). The V end lost 0 bases, the J end lost 2 bases, and 11 bases lay between the germline ends. The CDR3 covers 15 residues. Germline V gene data show CDR1 as KGHSH and CDR2 as LQKENI. CDR3 bases: TGTGCCAGCTCACCACCGGATCCGGGGGCCTACGAGCAGTACTTC. Translated, it gives CASSPPDPGAYEQYF.

The chain links TRBV5-1 to TRBJ2-5; 8 bases match TRBD1. Germline CDR1 reads SGHRS; CDR2 reads YFSETQ. J was trimmed by 5 bases and V by 5 bases; bases with no gene match: 11. The CDR3 has 15 amino acids. CDR3 DNA: TGCGCCAGCAGGGCGACAGGGGTCAATGAGGAGACCCAGTACTTC. Translated: CASRATGVNEETQYF.

The count of this clone is one. The J gene is TRBJ1-2, the V gene TRBV6-5; D gene unclear. V shed 7 bases and J shed 5 bases, with 20 bases lying between them. Germline V CDR1 and CDR2: MNHEY, SVGAGI. The CDR3 has 15 amino acids. CDR3: CASTWGGSRAYGYTF. Here the CDR3 DNA reads TGTGCCAGCACCTGGGGTGGGTCTCGAGCGTATGGCTACACCTTC.

This clone was picked up one time. The chain couples TRBV27 to TRBJ2-2; the D gene is possibly TRBD2 (6 bases). Trimming left V 6 bases short and J 1 base short, with 6 bases between. The germline V gene has CDR1 MNHEY and CDR2 SMNVEV (reference sequence). The CDR3 runs to 13 residues. CDR3 DNA: TGTGCCAGCAGGGGGGGGAACACCGGGGAGCTGTTTTTT. Its translation is CASRGGNTGELFF.

The genes are TRBV2 and TRBJ2-5; D call uncertain. From germline, CDR1 is SNHLY and CDR2 FYNNEI. V was shortened by 1 base and J by 5 bases, with 11 bases between the two germline ends. CDR3 length equals 14 residues. As DNA, the CDR3 is TGTGCCAGCAGTGAAGACAGCTACCGGGAGACCCAGTACTTC. Amino acids: CASSEDSYRETQYF.

This chain joins TRBV9 and TRBJ1-3; possibly TRBD1 for D (5 bases). V lost 3 bases, J lost 3 bases, and 13 bases lay in between. In germline, CDR1 is SGDLS, CDR2 YYNGEE. The CDR3 runs to 15 residues. CDR3 in amino acids: CASSAYGGSGNTIYF. The CDR3 DNA reads TGTGCCAGCAGCGCGTATGGGGGTAGTGGAAACACCATATATTTT. Using reference TRBV9 and TRBJ1-3 for the parts outside the CDR3, the full variable domain is DSGVTQTPKHLITATGQRVTLRCSPRSGDLSVYWYQQSLDQGLQFLIQYYNGEERAKGNILERFSAQQFPDLHSELNLSSLELGDSALYFCASSAYGGSGNTIYFGEGSWLTVV.

The J gene is TRBJ1-1, the V gene TRBV2; D ambiguous. V dropped 6 bases and J dropped 0 bases, with 8 bases sitting between them. The germline V gene has CDR1 SNHLY and CDR2 FYNNEI. The CDR3 is 13 residues long. The CDR3 is CASSPQVNTEAFF. In nucleotides, the CDR3 is TGTGCCAGCAGCCCCCAGGTGAACACTGAAGCTTTCTTT.

The CDR3 spells CASSFTPTGGPAYEQYF. DNA for the CDR3: TGTGCCAGCAGCTTCACACCGACAGGGGGCCCCGCCTACGAGCAGTACTTC. This sequence joins TRBV7-2 and TRBJ2-7, with TRBD1 identical over 10 bases. This CDR3 is 17 amino acids long. V dropped 3 bases and J dropped 2; count of bases not matched to a gene: 10. Germline V CDR1 and CDR2: SGHTA, FQGNSA.

The genes are TRBV7-2 and TRBJ2-6, with a possible D match to TRBD1 (6 bases). Germline loops: CDR1 SGHTA, CDR2 FQGNSA. The CDR3 extends over 15 amino acids. Between the trimmed V and J ends, which lost 5 bases and 6 bases, there was a span of 14 bases. Here the CDR3 DNA reads TGTGCCAGCAGCCCCGACCAGGGGTTGGCCAACGTCCTGACTTTC. It specifies CASSPDQGLANVLTF. The full variable domain, with the rest looked up from reference TRBV7-2 and TRBJ2-6, is GAGVSQSPSNKVTEKGKDVELRCDPISGHTALYWYRQSLGQGLEFLIYFQGNSAPDKSGLPSDRFSAERTGGSVSTLTIQRTQQEDSAVYLCASSPDQGLANVLTFGAGSRLTVL.

The chain joins TRBV12-3 or TRBV12-4 to TRBJ2-1; D not resolved. The CDR3 runs to 13 residues. The ends were cut back, 4 bases at V and 10 bases at J, with 14 bases in the middle. CDR3 amino acids: CASSSGPSREQFF. The CDR3 nucleotides are TGTGCCAGCAGTTCTGGACCTTCCAGGGAGCAGTTCTTC.

The CDR3: CASSQGSRGYNEQFF. As DNA, the CDR3 is TGCGCCAGCAGTCAAGGTTCGCGGGGCTACAATGAGCAGTTCTTC. The V call is TRBV23-1, the J call TRBJ2-1, with D perhaps TRBD2 (6 bases). TRBV23-1 is labeled an ORF, and its function is uncertain. V was shortened by 2 bases and J by 3 bases, with 11 bases between the two germline ends. CDR3 length: 15 amino acids.

The chain combines TRBV4-2 with TRBJ2-2; 9 bases map to TRBD2. Germline CDR1 LGHNA, CDR2 YNFKEQ. V lost 4 bases and J lost 4; bases outside the gene matches: 4. This CDR3 contains 15 residues. CDR3 nucleotide sequence: TGTGCCAGCAGCCCTCTTAGCGGGGGCACCGGGGAGCTGTTTTTT. Its translation: CASSPLSGGTGELFF.

V gene TRBV10-3 combines with J gene TRBJ1-2, with D tentatively TRBD1 (6 bases). Trimming pared 6 bases from V and 10 bases from J, leaving 21 bases between. CDR1 and CDR2 from the germline V gene are ENHRY and SYGVKD. The CDR3 is made up of 14 amino acids. Here the CDR3 reads CAISDFRGTMVYTF. In DNA, the CDR3 is TGTGCCATCAGCGACTTCAGGGGAACTATGGTCTACACCTTC.

The chain carries TRBV2 and TRBJ2-7, with no clear D. Germline V gene sequence: CDR1 SNHLY, CDR2 FYNNEI. This CDR3 is built from 13 residues. V shed 8 bases and J shed 0 bases, with 11 bases lying between them. This CDR3 reads CASEKGPSYEQYF. As DNA, the CDR3 is TGTGCCAGCGAAAAGGGTCCCTCCTACGAGCAGTACTTC.

The sample holds one count of this clone. The rearrangement links TRBV19 to TRBJ1-6, with a tentative D call TRBD1 (5 bases). With 5 bases removed from V and 1 base from J, the gap between germline ends came to 12 bases. This CDR3 region has 16 residues. From germline, CDR1 is LNHDA and CDR2 SQIVND (reference sequence). CDR3 in DNA: TGTGCCAGTAGTGGGGCGTCTTGGTCCTATAATTCACCCCTCCACTTT. Its protein is CASSGASWSYNSPLHF.

The gene calls are TRBV27 and TRBJ1-2; D possibly corresponds to TRBD1 (5 bases). The V gene's germline CDR1 is MNHEY and CDR2 SMNVEV (reference sequence). This CDR3 has 13 amino acids. V lost 8 bases to trimming and J lost 1 base, with 11 bases between them. CDR3 sequence (DNA): TGTGCCAGCGGAACAGGAGTTAACTATGGCTACACCTTC. Encoded protein: CASGTGVNYGYTF.

This clone was detected once. The rearrangement joins TRBV7-2 to TRBJ1-5; TRBD1 aligns across 7 bases. CDR1 is SGHTA and CDR2 is FQGNSA in the germline V gene. V lost 5 bases, J lost 5 bases, and 15 bases stayed unmatched. The CDR3 is made up of 17 amino acids. The CDR3: CASSRGTRQGSYQPQHF. CDR3 bases: TGTGCCAGCAGCCGTGGAACAAGACAGGGAAGTTATCAGCCCCAGCATTTT.

The chain combines TRBV7-9 with TRBJ1-6, with D unclear. CDR1 and CDR2 from the germline V gene are SEHNR and FQNEAQ (reference sequence). Trimming shortened V by 5 bases and J by 9 bases, and 17 bases separated the two germline ends. The CDR3 is 15 amino acids. The CDR3 loop is CASSPMDPVSSPLHF. DNA of the CDR3: TGTGCCAGCAGCCCCATGGACCCCGTCTCTTCACCCCTCCACTTT.

The V call is TRBV6-2 or TRBV6-3, the J call TRBJ1-5; D is uncertain. Trimming removed 5 bases at V and 1 base at J, with 9 bases between. Germline assignment: CDR1 MNHEY and CDR2 SVGEGT. The CDR3 is 14 amino acids. In nucleotides, the CDR3 is TGTGCCAGCAGTGTCATGGGCAGCAATCAGCCCCAGCATTTT. Translating it yields CASSVMGSNQPQHF.

The V gene is TRBV5-1, the J gene TRBJ1-2, with 7 positions matching TRBD1. The CDR3 spans 18 residues. V lost 4 bases, J lost 4 bases, and 19 bases stayed unmatched. Germline V CDR1 and CDR2: SGHRS, YFSETQ. The CDR3 DNA reads as TGCGCCAGCAGCCTCTACCCCAAAACGGACAGGTTATTCTATGGCTACACCTTC. Amino acids: CASSLYPKTDRLFYGYTF. Looking up the rest from reference TRBV5-1 and TRBJ1-2 gives the full variable domain: KAGVTQTPRYLIKTRGQQVTLSCSPISGHRSVSWYQQTPGQGLQFLFEYFSETQRNKGNFPGRFSGRQFSNSRSEMNVSTLELGDSALYLCASSLYPKTDRLFYGYTFGSGTRLTVV.

The rearrangement joins TRBV4-1 to TRBJ2-7, with D tentatively TRBD1 (5 bases). The V end was cut by 2 bases, the J end by 0 bases, with 8 bases between. Germline V gives CDR1 MGHRA, CDR2 YSYEKL. The CDR3 has 14 residues. The CDR3 DNA sequence: TGCGCCAGCAGCCAACCCGACAGCTCCTACGAGCAGTACTTC. This gives the protein CASSQPDSSYEQYF.

This sequence joins TRBV7-9 and TRBJ1-4; D uncertain. The germline V gene encodes CDR1 SEHNR and CDR2 FQNEAQ (reference sequence). Trimming took off 7 bases at V and 8 bases at J, with 14 bases between the two ends. The CDR3 length is 13 residues. The CDR3 nucleotides are TGTGCCAGCACCTTGGAGGCAGAAGAAAAACTGTTTTTT. This encodes CASTLEAEEKLFF.

The rearrangement uses TRBV25-1 and TRBJ1-4, with D maybe TRBD1 (5 bases). Trimming removed 8 bases at V and 8 bases at J, with 15 bases between. The CDR3 totals 13 residues. From germline, CDR1 is MGHDK and CDR2 SYGVNS. CDR3 nucleotides: TGTGCCAGCCAAGCGGCAGGGAACGAAAAACTGTTTTTT. Protein product: CASQAAGNEKLFF.

The J gene is TRBJ1-2, the V gene TRBV6-5; D ambiguous. The CDR3 spans 15 residues. Germline V CDR1 and CDR2: MNHEY, SVGAGI. V dropped 7 bases and J dropped 3 bases, with 18 bases sitting between them. CDR3 sequence: CASTFAPDEYYGYTF. CDR3 sequence (DNA): TGTGCCAGCACCTTCGCCCCAGACGAATACTATGGCTACACCTTC.

J is TRBJ1-1 and V is TRBV5-4, with 9 bases aligning to TRBD1. The CDR3 length is 15 residues. Germline CDR1 SGHNT, CDR2 YYREEE (reference sequence). The trim removed 2 bases at V and 5 bases at J, leaving 7 bases unmatched. The CDR3 nucleotides are TGTGCCAGCAGCTTCTTACGGGGGACAGGGACTGAAGCTTTCTTT. It is translated as CASSFLRGTGTEAFF.

This chain connects TRBV24-1 to TRBJ2-1; D unclear. The CDR3 consists of 15 residues. The V end was cut by 1 base, the J end by 8 bases, with 14 bases between. Germline V lookup: CDR1 KGHDR, CDR2 SFDVKD. CDR3 residues: CATSDLAKPVDEQFF. CDR3 in DNA: TGTGCCACCAGTGATTTAGCTAAGCCGGTTGATGAGCAGTTCTTC.

This clone is a singleton in its sample. The chain links TRBV5-1 to TRBJ2-2; D may be TRBD1 (6 bases). The CDR3 spans 13 residues. Germline CDR1 and CDR2: SGHRS and YFSETQ. V lost 8 bases to trimming and J lost 1 base, with 9 bases between them. The chain's CDR3 is CASIQGNTGELFF. The CDR3 nucleotides read TGCGCCAGTATACAGGGGAACACCGGGGAGCTGTTTTTT. Together with reference TRBV5-1 and TRBJ2-2, the CDR3 gives the full variable domain: KAGVTQTPRYLIKTRGQQVTLSCSPISGHRSVSWYQQTPGQGLQFLFEYFSETQRNKGNFPGRFSGRQFSNSRSEMNVSTLELGDSALYLCASIQGNTGELFFGEGSRLTVL.

This clone has only one observation. This chain connects TRBV10-3 to TRBJ1-1; weak D call: TRBD1 (6 bases). Trimming stripped 0 bases from V and 5 bases from J, with 13 bases between. The CDR3 covers 15 residues. Germline V CDR1 and CDR2: ENHRY, SYGVKD. The CDR3 sequence: CAISESTQGRTEAFF. As DNA, the CDR3 is TGTGCCATCAGTGAGTCAACACAGGGTAGGACTGAAGCTTTCTTT.